Presented here are 31 T cell receptor beta chains from one specimen sequenced in a study of early T cells in non-severe SARS-CoV-2 infection. One entry per CDR3 protein, called by TCRdb with MiXCR from the 5' RACE reads. Of about 94,000 distinct CDR3 sequences in the sample, under 15% were seen once. The sequenced material came from whole blood. These TCRs come from an adult who was a healthcare worker with PCR-confirmed SARS-CoV-2 infection or an uninfected control (not recorded which).

Notes on this clonotype: This clone may be a read error of a much larger clone one base away. The J gene is TRBJ1-3, the V gene TRBV5-1; D gene uncertain. The germline V gene encodes CDR1 SGHRS and CDR2 YFSETQ. This CDR3 is 15 amino acids long. The CDR3 protein is CASSLIPGSGNTINF. The DNA for the CDR3 is TGCGCCAGCAGCTTGATCCCGGGCTCTGGAAACACCATAAATTTT.

This clonotype was recorded at least ten times. The J gene is TRBJ1-1, the V gene TRBV12-3 or TRBV12-4, with 10 nucleotides matching TRBD1. Losses at the gene ends were 8 bases for V and 0 bases for J; bases not matched to a gene: 6. The CDR3 extends over 15 amino acids. The CDR3 spells CASLGQGTLNTEAFF. Here the CDR3 DNA reads TGTGCCAGCCTGGGACAGGGGACTTTGAACACTGAAGCTTTCTTT.

The gene calls are TRBV6-6 and TRBJ1-5; D unresolved. Germline V gene lookup returns CDR1 MNHNY and CDR2 SVGAGI (reference sequence). V was cut by 2 bases and J by 4 bases, with 15 bases left in between. CDR3 length: 16 amino acids. This CDR3 reads CASSYPVESGNQPQHF. DNA for the CDR3: TGTGCCAGCAGTTACCCCGTAGAATCCGGAAATCAGCCCCAGCATTTT.

This clonotype was seen ten or more times. The chain joins TRBV28 to TRBJ1-2; D unresolved. CDR1 is MDHEN, CDR2 SYDVKM, per germline. V lost 1 base, J lost 0 bases, and 12 bases lay in between. There are 16 residues in the CDR3. DNA for the CDR3: TGTGCCAGCAGTTTATTGGAGGGTAGAGCTAACTATGGCTACACCTTC. It specifies CASSLLEGRANYGYTF.

For this clonotype: Its ends do not fully match the called genes, so a read error is possible. The chain joins TRBV20-1 to TRBJ1-4, with D maybe TRBD1 (5 bases). Germline V gives CDR1 DFQATT, CDR2 SNEGSKA (reference sequence). The CDR3 consists of 10 residues. DNA for the CDR3: TGCAGTGCTAGAGTAGAGGGGTTTGTTTTT. Amino acids: CSARVEGFVF.

This clonotype was recorded at least ten times. The chain has TRBV6-6 and TRBJ2-7; D is ambiguous. V lost 8 bases and J lost 0, with 14 bases in between. The CDR3 is 14 amino acids. CDR1 is MNHNY and CDR2 is SVGAGI in the germline V gene (reference sequence). Here the CDR3 reads CASSLTGSSYEQYF. The CDR3 coding sequence is TGTGCCAGCTCTCTGACGGGTAGCTCCTACGAGCAGTACTTC.

In this sample, this clonotype turned up a few times. CDR3 DNA: TGTGCCAGCAGGATAGACCGCACAGATACGCAGTATTTT. Protein sequence: CASRIDRTDTQYF. This sequence joins TRBV6-2 or TRBV6-3 and TRBJ2-3; no definite D call. The CDR3 consists of 13 residues. Germline values: CDR1 MNHEY, CDR2 SVGEGT. V lost 6 bases, J lost 1 base, and 8 bases lay in between.

This clonotype has more than one count but fewer than ten. V gene TRBV6-5 combines with J gene TRBJ1-6; no clear D. In germline, CDR1 is MNHEY, CDR2 SVGAGI. The CDR3 covers 16 residues. Trimming pared 0 bases from V and 10 bases from J, leaving 16 bases between. CDR3 nucleotide sequence: TGTGCCAGCAGTTACTCGTGGGTCGGGGTTAGCTCACCCCTCCACTTT. This sequence encodes CASSYSWVGVSSPLHF.

This clonotype was counted a few times. The chain combines TRBV25-1 with TRBJ1-2; D gene ambiguous. CDR1 MGHDK and CDR2 SYGVNS come from the germline V gene. The CDR3 contains 12 residues. V lost 2 bases to trimming and J lost 5 bases, with 6 bases between them. The CDR3 reads CASSEGPYGYTF. For the CDR3, the DNA is TGTGCCAGCAGTGAAGGGCCTTATGGCTACACCTTC.

The gene calls are TRBV29-1 and TRBJ1-2; D is possibly TRBD1 (5 bases). CDR1 and CDR2 from the germline V gene are SQVTM and ANQGSEA. CDR3 length equals 12 residues. V shed 6 bases and J shed 3 bases, with 11 bases lying between them. CDR3 in DNA: TGCAGCGTGATCCGGGGCCACTATGGCTACACCTTC. It codes for CSVIRGHYGYTF.

This clonotype occurred a few times. The chain couples TRBV20-1 to TRBJ1-1; no clear D gene. The CDR3 sequence is 14 residues long. Germline loops: CDR1 DFQATT, CDR2 SNEGSKA (reference sequence). V lost 3 bases, J lost 1 base, and 12 bases lay in between. In DNA, the CDR3 is TGCAGTGCTAGGACCGACGGAAGGAACACTGAAGCTTTCTTT. Translating it yields CSARTDGRNTEAFF.

This clonotype was detected many times. This rearrangement joins TRBV18 to TRBJ2-1; weak D call: TRBD1 (5 bases). V was cut by 2 bases and J by 3 bases, with 5 bases left in between. This CDR3 comprises 13 residues. CDR1 is KGHSH, CDR2 LQKENI, per germline. The CDR3, as DNA: TGTGCCAGCTCACCAGACAGCTACAATGAGCAGTTCTTC. It encodes CASSPDSYNEQFF.

V and J are TRBV5-1 and TRBJ2-3; D perhaps matches TRBD1 (6 bases). Trimming cost V 3 bases and J 5 bases, with 19 bases left between them. Germline V gene sequence: CDR1 SGHRS, CDR2 YFSETQ. The CDR3 covers 16 residues. The CDR3 DNA reads TGCGCCAGCAGCTCACAGGGTGACCCGTCCGGAGATACGCAGTATTTT. Protein: CASSSQGDPSGDTQYF.

In its sample, this clonotype was seen a few times. The gene calls are TRBV7-9 and TRBJ1-2, with D unclear. CDR3 length: 11 residues. Trimming took off 2 bases at V and 10 bases at J, with 8 bases between the two ends. Germline V gene lookup returns CDR1 SEHNR and CDR2 FQNEAQ (reference sequence). The CDR3 protein is CASSLWEDYTF. The CDR3 DNA reads as TGTGCCAGCAGCTTATGGGAGGACTACACCTTC.

There are a few counts of this clonotype. The rearrangement uses TRBV4-2 and TRBJ2-7; D not resolved. Looked up from germline, CDR1 is LGHNA and CDR2 is YNFKEQ. Trimming removed 0 bases from V and 2 bases from J, with 5 bases in between. The CDR3 loop spans 13 amino acids. This CDR3 is CASSQDRAYEQYF. The CDR3 nucleotides are TGTGCCAGCAGCCAAGATAGGGCCTACGAGCAGTACTTC.

Worth noting for this clonotype: An end of the junction does not agree with germline; a read error may underlie this. V gene TRBV7-3 combines with J gene TRBJ2-1; 7 bases match TRBD1. The CDR3 extends over 15 amino acids. In germline, CDR1 is SGHTA, CDR2 FQGTGA. Written as DNA, the CDR3 is TGTGTCAGCAGCCCGACAGGGTCCTCCTACAATGAGCAGTTCTTC. Translated, it gives CVSSPTGSSYNEQFF.

This clonotype was seen repeatedly, ten times or more. The chain uses TRBV3-1 and TRBJ1-1; no reliable D call. V gave up 2 bases and J gave up 4 bases, with 5 bases separating them. The length of the CDR3 is 12 residues. Germline lookup yields CDR1 LGHDT and CDR2 YNNKEL (reference sequence). The CDR3 DNA follows: TGTGCCAGCAGCCAAATAGGCACTGAAGCTTTCTTT. Protein sequence: CASSQIGTEAFF.

The V and J genes are TRBV6-6 and TRBJ2-3; no clear D. CDR1 is MNHNY and CDR2 is SVGAGI in the germline V gene (reference sequence). The V gene lost 2 bases and the J gene lost 4 bases, with 4 bases spanning the gap. The CDR3 consists of 12 residues. The chain's CDR3 is CASSYGPDTQYF. The DNA of the CDR3 is TGTGCCAGCAGTTACGGCCCAGATACGCAGTATTTT.

The rearrangement joins TRBV20-1 to TRBJ2-5, with 9 bases that match TRBD2. The trim removed 0 bases at V and 5 bases at J, leaving 13 bases unmatched. Looked up from germline, CDR1 is DFQATT and CDR2 is SNEGSKA (reference sequence). This CDR3 has 17 amino acids. CDR3 sequence: CSARDGERGVPRETQYF. The CDR3 bases are TGCAGTGCTAGAGATGGAGAGCGGGGGGTCCCTCGGGAGACCCAGTACTTC.

V gene TRBV5-5 combines with J gene TRBJ1-1, with D possibly matching TRBD1 (6 bases). Germline CDR1 reads SGHKS; CDR2 reads YYEKEE (reference sequence). Trimming pared 4 bases from V and 0 bases from J, leaving 10 bases between. The CDR3 loop spans 14 amino acids. The CDR3 protein is CASSGTPMNTEAFF. The CDR3 nucleotides are TGTGCCAGCAGCGGGACACCTATGAACACTGAAGCTTTCTTT.

This clonotype has ten or more counts. V is TRBV20-1 and J is TRBJ2-1; 7 bases map to TRBD2. V lost 1 base to trimming and J lost 7 bases; unmatched junction nucleotides: 1. Germline values: CDR1 DFQATT, CDR2 SNEGSKA (reference sequence). The CDR3 covers 12 residues. CDR3 sequence: CSARAGGNEQFF. CDR3 sequence (DNA): TGCAGTGCTAGAGCGGGGGGTAATGAGCAGTTCTTC.

V usage is TRBV6-2 or TRBV6-3 and J usage is TRBJ2-7, with D tentatively TRBD1 or TRBD2 (6 bases each). The V and J ends lost 1 base and 2 bases respectively, with 9 bases between them. The CDR3 covers 14 residues. Germline CDR1 and CDR2: MNHEY and SVGEGT. The CDR3 sequence is CASSYLGGTYEQYF. The CDR3 DNA is TGTGCCAGCAGTTACTTGGGGGGCACCTACGAGCAGTACTTC.

This clonotype was recorded a few times. This rearrangement joins TRBV25-1 to TRBJ1-1, with D unclear. The CDR3 covers 14 residues. V was pared by 0 bases and J by 1 base, with 6 bases between. The germline CDR1 and CDR2 sequences are MGHDK and SYGVNS. The CDR3 loop is CASSEYPENTEAFF. CDR3 in DNA: TGTGCCAGCAGTGAATACCCCGAGAACACTGAAGCTTTCTTT.

The J gene is TRBJ2-3, the V gene TRBV20-1; 11 positions agree with TRBD1. Germline V gene lookup returns CDR1 DFQATT and CDR2 SNEGSKA (reference sequence). The CDR3 has 15 residues. The V gene end was trimmed by 6 bases and the J gene end by 3 bases; junction bases not matched to a gene: 8. CDR3 bases: TGCAGTGCACCGAGGGACAGGGGGTTGACAGATACGCAGTATTTT. Translating it yields CSAPRDRGLTDTQYF.

This clonotype appeared a few times. The chain is built from TRBV20-1 and TRBJ2-1, with 9 nucleotides matching TRBD1. Germline-derived CDR1 and CDR2 are DFQATT and SNEGSKA (reference sequence). CDR3 length: 13 residues. After removal of 5 bases from V and 4 bases from J, the junction contained 3 bases not matched to a gene. CDR3 loop: CSAPGTGYNEQFF. CDR3 bases: TGCAGTGCTCCCGGGACAGGGTACAATGAGCAGTTCTTC.

The V call is TRBV20-1, the J call TRBJ2-7; D gene ambiguous. The CDR3 loop spans 11 amino acids. In germline, CDR1 is DFQATT, CDR2 SNEGSKA (reference sequence). V was clipped by 5 bases and J by 0 bases, with 5 bases between them. The CDR3 DNA reads TGCAGTGCTTTAAGCTCCTACGAGCAGTACTTC. Its protein is CSALSSYEQYF.

This chain links TRBV6-2 or TRBV6-3 with TRBJ2-1, with TRBD1 matching over 8 bases. Trimming cost V 6 bases and J 12 bases; bases outside gene matches: 22. This CDR3 region has 17 residues. Per the germline V gene, CDR1 is MNHEY and CDR2 is SVGEGT. The CDR3 region has the DNA TGTGCCAGCAGCACCACCGACAGGGGCCCTCGGTATACGGGGCAGTTCTTC. This codes for CASSTTDRGPRYTGQFF.

This chain uses TRBV6-6 with TRBJ2-1; D unclear. The V and J ends lost 7 bases and 5 bases respectively, with 9 bases between them. The CDR3 runs 12 residues. Looked up from germline, CDR1 is MNHNY and CDR2 is SVGAGI (reference sequence). The CDR3 reads CASNPSHNEQFF. The DNA for the CDR3 is TGTGCCAGCAATCCATCTCACAATGAGCAGTTCTTC.

This clonotype was seen at least ten times. The chain is built from TRBV4-3 and TRBJ2-7; no clear D. Germline lookup yields CDR1 LGHNA and CDR2 YSLEER. Between the trimmed V and J ends, which lost 0 bases and 0 bases, there was a span of 18 bases. CDR3 length: 18 amino acids. Here the CDR3 DNA reads TGCGCCAGCAGCCAAGAATTGCCTAGTGGAGTCCTCTCCTACGAGCAGTACTTC. Translation gives CASSQELPSGVLSYEQYF.

This clonotype was counted a few times. The V and J genes are TRBV29-1 and TRBJ1-3; tentative D call: TRBD1 (6 bases). The CDR3 has 13 residues. V was clipped by 0 bases and J by 5 bases, with 8 bases between them. Germline V gene data show CDR1 as SQVTM and CDR2 as ANQGSEA. CDR3 bases: TGCAGCGTTGAAGAACAGGGAAGAAACACCATATATTTT. Translating it yields CSVEEQGRNTIYF.

J is TRBJ1-2 and V is TRBV12-3 or TRBV12-4, with D tentatively TRBD1 (6 bases). Deletions cut 6 bases from V and 8 bases from J, with 16 bases between. The CDR3 totals 13 residues. The CDR3 region has the DNA TGTGCCAGCAGCTACCATACCGGGACAGGCTACACCTTC. Translated: CASSYHTGTGYTF.